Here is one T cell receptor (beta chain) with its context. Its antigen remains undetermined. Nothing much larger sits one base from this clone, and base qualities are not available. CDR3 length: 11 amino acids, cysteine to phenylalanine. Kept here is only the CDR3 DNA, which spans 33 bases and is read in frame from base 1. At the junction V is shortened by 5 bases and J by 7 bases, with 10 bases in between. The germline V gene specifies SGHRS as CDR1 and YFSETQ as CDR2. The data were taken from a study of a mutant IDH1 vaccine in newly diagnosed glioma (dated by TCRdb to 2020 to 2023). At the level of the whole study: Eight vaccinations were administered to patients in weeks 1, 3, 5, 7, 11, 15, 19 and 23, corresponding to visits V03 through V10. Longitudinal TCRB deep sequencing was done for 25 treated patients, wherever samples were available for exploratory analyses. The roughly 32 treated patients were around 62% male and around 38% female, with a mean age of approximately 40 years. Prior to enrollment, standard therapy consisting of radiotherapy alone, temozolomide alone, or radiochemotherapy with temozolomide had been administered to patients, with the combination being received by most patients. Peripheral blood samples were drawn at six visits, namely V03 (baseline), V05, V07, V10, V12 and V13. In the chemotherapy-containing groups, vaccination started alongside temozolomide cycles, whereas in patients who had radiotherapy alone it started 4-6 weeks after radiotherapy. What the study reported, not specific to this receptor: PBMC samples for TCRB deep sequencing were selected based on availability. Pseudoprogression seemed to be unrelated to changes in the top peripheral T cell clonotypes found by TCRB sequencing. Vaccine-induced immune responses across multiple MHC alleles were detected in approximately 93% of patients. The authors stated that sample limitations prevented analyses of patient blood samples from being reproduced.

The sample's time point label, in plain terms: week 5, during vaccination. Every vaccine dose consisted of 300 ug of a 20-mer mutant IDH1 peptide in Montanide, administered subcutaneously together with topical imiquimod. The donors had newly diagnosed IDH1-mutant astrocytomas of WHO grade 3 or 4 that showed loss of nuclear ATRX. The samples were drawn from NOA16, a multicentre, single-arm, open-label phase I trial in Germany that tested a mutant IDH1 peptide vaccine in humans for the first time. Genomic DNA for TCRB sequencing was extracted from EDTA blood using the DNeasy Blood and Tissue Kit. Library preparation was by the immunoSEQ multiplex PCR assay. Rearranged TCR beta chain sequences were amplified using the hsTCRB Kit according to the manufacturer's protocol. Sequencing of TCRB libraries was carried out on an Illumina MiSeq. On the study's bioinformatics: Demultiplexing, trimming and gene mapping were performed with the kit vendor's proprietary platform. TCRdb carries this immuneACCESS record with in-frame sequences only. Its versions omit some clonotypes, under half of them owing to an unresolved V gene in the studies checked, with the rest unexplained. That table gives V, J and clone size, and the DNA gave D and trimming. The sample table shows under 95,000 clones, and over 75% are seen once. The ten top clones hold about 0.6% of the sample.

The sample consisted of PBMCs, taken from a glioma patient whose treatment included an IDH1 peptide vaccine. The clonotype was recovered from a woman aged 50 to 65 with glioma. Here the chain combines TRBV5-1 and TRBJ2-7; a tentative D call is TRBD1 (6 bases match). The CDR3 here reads CASSRGKEQYF. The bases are TGCGCCAGCAGTAGGGGGAAGGAGCAGTACTTC.